This T cell receptor beta chain was recovered during a study of T cell repertoires in cytomegalovirus infection (dated by TCRdb to the late 2010s). In the study overall: Donor HLA type was relevant to the analysis, as public TCR beta signatures indicated carriage of CMV infection together with the matching HLA type.

Clipping removes 3 bases from V and 5 bases from J, with 1 as the unmatched junction base count. Taken from the germline V gene (reference sequence), the CDR1 and CDR2 loops are LNHDA and SQIVND. From its cysteine to its phenylalanine, the CDR3 spans 13 amino acids. The DNA shown is the 39-base CDR3, in frame from base 1. Overall study outcomes, separate from this receptor: The ex vivo response was dominated by HLA-C-restricted CMV-specific TCR beta clonotypes, which also provided the single most frequent clonotype in two of eight donors. In both this cohort and an independent cohort of 352 donors, the cumulative frequency of public TCR beta family members distinguished carriers of CMV infection plus the relevant HLA type.

The sequencing machine was an Illumina HiSeq 1500. In-frame beta chains were kept once TCRdb had trimmed the public reads at Q25 with fastp and called clones with MiXCR. Rows are combined by CDR3 protein, so each entry shows the most common genes and DNA. The sample includes hundreds of thousands of distinct CDR3 sequences, with about a third observed a single time. The top ten hold about 13% of the sample. Comments on this clonotype: Its antigen specificity is not known. No much larger clonotype is one base removed from it; base qualities were not supplied.

The receptor's source is a human donor in good health (CMV status not recorded). Some clones in this sample may be carry-over from other donors' samples. Material for sequencing was PBMCs. This chain joins TRBV19 to TRBJ1-2; 9 of the junction bases match TRBD1. CDR3 reads: CASSMGQGYGYTF. Here is the DNA: TGTGCCAGTAGTATGGGACAGGGTTATGGCTACACCTTC.